Presented here are 9 T cell receptor beta chains from one specimen sequenced in a study of PD-1 blockade in classical Hodgkin lymphoma. Method: immunoSEQ multiplex PCR; TCRdb's copy keeps in-frame clones and lacks some. The sample lists roughly 90,000 clones; roughly 79% were seen once. Every patient had relapsed following autologous stem cell transplantation, and cohorts differed in brentuximab vedotin exposure. The sample was peripheral blood mononuclear cells (PBMCs), taken before the second cycle of nivolumab. Receptors were obtained from a human donor with classical Hodgkin lymphoma.

This clone has a handful of counts. This sequence joins TRBV7-2 and TRBJ1-5; no firm D call. The germline V gene encodes CDR1 SGHTA and CDR2 FQGNSA. The CDR3 is 18 residues long. Trimming removed 4 bases at V and 1 base at J, with 20 bases between. The DNA for the CDR3 is TGTGCCAGCAGCTCACTGTTAGGCAGCCCGCAGAGCAATCAGCCCCAGCATTTT. This translates into CASSSLLGSPQSNQPQHF.

J is TRBJ2-2 and V is TRBV4-3; a weak D match, TRBD2 (7 bases). Between the trimmed V and J ends, which lost 0 bases and 0 bases, there was a span of 11 bases. The CDR3 is 17 amino acids. The germline V gene encodes CDR1 LGHNA and CDR2 YSLEER. CDR3 sequence reads: CASSQDWGGANTGELFF. As DNA, the CDR3 is TGCGCCAGCAGCCAAGATTGGGGGGGCGCGAACACCGGGGAGCTGTTTTTT.

The chain links TRBV5-8 to TRBJ2-2; D not certain. Trimming pared 7 bases from V and 1 base from J, leaving 8 bases between. The CDR3 is made up of 13 amino acids. Per the germline V gene, CDR1 is SGHTS and CDR2 is YDEGEE. CDR3 loop: CASGHRNTGELFF. As DNA, the CDR3 is TGTGCCAGCGGGCACAGGAACACCGGGGAGCTGTTTTTT.

The V call is TRBV6-5, the J call TRBJ2-3; the D is unclear. The ends were cut back, 0 bases at V and 6 bases at J, with 10 bases in the middle. The CDR3 loop spans 14 amino acids. The germline V gene has CDR1 MNHEY and CDR2 SVGAGI. The CDR3 sequence is CASSYSSLGDTQYF. The CDR3, as DNA: TGTGCCAGCAGTTACTCCTCCCTCGGGGATACGCAGTATTTT.

The gene calls are TRBV5-6 and TRBJ2-7; D is ambiguous. This CDR3 is 14 amino acids long. CDR1 and CDR2 (germline): SGHDT, YYEEEE. V lost 4 bases and J 0 bases, leaving 11 bases between the germline ends. The CDR3 here is CASSGLANSYEQYF. In nucleotides, the CDR3 is TGTGCCAGCAGCGGCTTAGCTAACTCCTACGAGCAGTACTTC.

J is TRBJ2-1 and V is TRBV6-6; D possibly corresponds to TRBD2 (5 bases). V lost 6 bases and J lost 10, with 13 bases in between. Germline V gene lookup returns CDR1 MNHNY and CDR2 SVGAGI (reference sequence). This CDR3 contains 12 residues. The CDR3 bases are TGTGCCAGCAGAGCGCTAGGCGGGGAGCAGTTCTTC. Its translation is CASRALGGEQFF.

This sequence joins TRBV29-1 and TRBJ2-2, with TRBD2 identical over 8 bases. This CDR3 contains 16 residues. Per germline, CDR1 SQVTM and CDR2 ANQGSEA. V trimming: 7 bases; J trimming: 6 bases; junction bases outside the gene matches: 16. The CDR3, as DNA: TGCAGCGCCGGGCTTTCCGGGACTAGTGAATCCGGGGAGCTGTTTTTT. It encodes CSAGLSGTSESGELFF.

This clone showed up just a few times. This chain joins TRBV6-5 and TRBJ1-5; TRBD1 matches at 11 bases. This CDR3 region has 14 residues. Unmatched junction bases numbered 5, after V lost 6 bases and J lost 7 bases. The V gene's germline CDR1 is MNHEY and CDR2 SVGAGI. For the CDR3, the DNA is TGTGCCAGCAGCCAGGGACAGGGGGGGCAGCCCCAGCATTTT. The encoded protein is CASSQGQGGQPQHF.

V usage is TRBV30 and J usage is TRBJ2-7, with 14 positions matching TRBD2. The CDR3 is made up of 17 amino acids. CDR1 GTSNPN and CDR2 SVGIG come from the germline V gene (reference sequence). The trim removed 3 bases at V and 0 bases at J, leaving 7 bases unmatched. Written as DNA, the CDR3 is TGTGCCTGGAGAAGACTAGCGGGAGGGGGGCGCTCCTACGAGCAGTACTTC. Translated: CAWRRLAGGGRSYEQYF.